This TCR beta chain derives from a study of CD4+ T cells in melanoma. This clone has only a few counts. Germline values: CDR1 LNHDA, CDR2 SQIVND (reference sequence). With 7 bases clipped from V and 0 bases from J, the junction kept 6 bases outside the gene matches. The CDR3 extends over 15 amino acids. Libraries were prepared by immunoSEQ multiplex PCR; TCRdb keeps only in-frame clonotypes and omits some of them. Among more than 8,500 clones listed, roughly three quarters were seen once. The sequence came from a human donor with melanoma. The chain uses TRBV19 and TRBJ1-3; 7 bases match TRBD1. Sequencing input: peripheral blood. This CDR3 reads CASTGQHRSGNTIYF. CDR3 nucleotides: TGTGCCAGTACGGGACAGCATCGCTCTGGAAACACCATATATTTT.